Sequencing of this T cell receptor beta chain was carried out in a study of CD8+ T cells in alopecia areata. Study-wide background: Those treated were given oral tofacitinib at 5 to 10 mg twice daily. Affected scalp percentage set treated patients' severity scores.

Study outcomes and limitations: Clonality exceeded that of normal scalp in lesional scalp, most notably in alopecia totalis/universalis. There was only one nonresponder, so it was unclear how baseline CD8+ expansion relates to response.

The treatment is: oral pan-JAK inhibitor, 5-10 mg twice daily. The sequencing template was cDNA reverse transcribed from extracted RNA. Here immunoSEQ multiplex PCR was the method, and the copy in TCRdb shows in-frame clones only, minus some. The table records about 200,000 clones, over 60% of them present only once. In this sample, this clone turned up once. Its cognate antigen is unknown. V was trimmed by 6 bases and J by 8 bases, leaving 14 bases between them. Per the germline V gene, CDR1 is MNHEY and CDR2 is SVGAGI. The length of the CDR3 is 14 residues. The receptor was derived from a human donor with alopecia areata. The chain recombines TRBV6-5 with TRBJ1-6; tentative D call: TRBD1 (6 bases). Source: CD4+ T cells sorted from blood, taken at week 4, from a patient treated with tofacitinib. CDR3 in amino acids: CASRRPRGDSPLHF. For the CDR3, the DNA is TGTGCCAGCAGAAGACCCAGGGGTGATTCACCCCTCCACTTT.